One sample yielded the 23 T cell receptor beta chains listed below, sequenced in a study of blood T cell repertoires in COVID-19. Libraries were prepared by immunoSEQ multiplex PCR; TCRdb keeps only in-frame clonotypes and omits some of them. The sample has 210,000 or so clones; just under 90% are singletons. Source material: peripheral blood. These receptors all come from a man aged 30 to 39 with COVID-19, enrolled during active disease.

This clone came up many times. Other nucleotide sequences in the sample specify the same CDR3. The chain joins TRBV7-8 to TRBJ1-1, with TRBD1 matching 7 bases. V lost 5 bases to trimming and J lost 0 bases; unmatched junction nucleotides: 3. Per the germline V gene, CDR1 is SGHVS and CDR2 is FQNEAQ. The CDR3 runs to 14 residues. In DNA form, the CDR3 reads TGTGCCAGCAGCCAGGGACAGCTGAACACTGAAGCTTTCTTT. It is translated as CASSQGQLNTEAFF.

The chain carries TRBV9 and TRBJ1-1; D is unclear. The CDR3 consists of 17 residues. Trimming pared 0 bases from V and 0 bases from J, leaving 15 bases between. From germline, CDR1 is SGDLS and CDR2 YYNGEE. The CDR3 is CASSVGAGFAMNTEAFF. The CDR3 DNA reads TGTGCCAGCAGCGTAGGTGCAGGATTCGCCATGAACACTGAAGCTTTCTTT.

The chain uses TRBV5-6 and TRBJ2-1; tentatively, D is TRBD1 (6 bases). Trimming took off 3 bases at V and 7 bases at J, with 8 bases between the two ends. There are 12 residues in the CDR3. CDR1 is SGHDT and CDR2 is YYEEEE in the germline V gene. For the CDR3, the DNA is TGTGCCAGCAGCTACGACAGGAATGAGCAGTTCTTC. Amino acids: CASSYDRNEQFF.

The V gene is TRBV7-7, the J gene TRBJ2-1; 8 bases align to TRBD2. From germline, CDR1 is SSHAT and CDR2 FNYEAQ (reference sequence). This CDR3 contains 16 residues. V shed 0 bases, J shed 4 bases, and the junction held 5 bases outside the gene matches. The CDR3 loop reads CASSLASGTRYNEQFF. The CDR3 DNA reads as TGTGCCAGCAGCTTAGCGTCCGGGACTAGATACAATGAGCAGTTCTTC.

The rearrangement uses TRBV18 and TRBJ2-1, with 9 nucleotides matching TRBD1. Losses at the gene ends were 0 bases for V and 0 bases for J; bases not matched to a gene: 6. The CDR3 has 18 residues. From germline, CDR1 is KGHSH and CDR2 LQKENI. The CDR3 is CASSPPRGTGSSYNEQFF. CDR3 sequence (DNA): TGTGCCAGCTCACCACCGAGGGGGACAGGGAGCTCCTACAATGAGCAGTTCTTC.

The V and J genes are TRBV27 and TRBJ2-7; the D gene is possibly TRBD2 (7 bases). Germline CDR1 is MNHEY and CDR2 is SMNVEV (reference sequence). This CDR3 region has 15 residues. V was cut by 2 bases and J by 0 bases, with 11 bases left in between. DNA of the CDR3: TGTGCCAGCAGTTTAAGGGGGGGTTTCTCCTACGAGCAGTACTTC. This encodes CASSLRGGFSYEQYF.

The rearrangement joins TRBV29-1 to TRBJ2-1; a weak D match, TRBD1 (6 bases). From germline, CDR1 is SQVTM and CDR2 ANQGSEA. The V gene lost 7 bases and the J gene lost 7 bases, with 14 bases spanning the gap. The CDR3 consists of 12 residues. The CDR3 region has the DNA TGCAGCGGACTCGGACAGTCTAATGAGCAGTTCTTC. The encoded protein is CSGLGQSNEQFF.

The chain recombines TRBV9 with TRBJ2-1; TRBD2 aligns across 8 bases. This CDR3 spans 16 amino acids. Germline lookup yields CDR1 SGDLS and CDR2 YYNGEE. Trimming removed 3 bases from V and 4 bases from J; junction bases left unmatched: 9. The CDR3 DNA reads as TGTGCCAGCAGCGCGCCGATCGGGGGGGCGTACAATGAGCAGTTCTTC. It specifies CASSAPIGGAYNEQFF.

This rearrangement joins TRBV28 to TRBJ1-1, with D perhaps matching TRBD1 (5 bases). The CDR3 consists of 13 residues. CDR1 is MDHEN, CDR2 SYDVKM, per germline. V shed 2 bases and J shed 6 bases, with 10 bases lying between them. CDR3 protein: CASSLPGESEAFF. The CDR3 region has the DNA TGTGCCAGCAGTTTACCGGGGGAGTCTGAAGCTTTCTTT.

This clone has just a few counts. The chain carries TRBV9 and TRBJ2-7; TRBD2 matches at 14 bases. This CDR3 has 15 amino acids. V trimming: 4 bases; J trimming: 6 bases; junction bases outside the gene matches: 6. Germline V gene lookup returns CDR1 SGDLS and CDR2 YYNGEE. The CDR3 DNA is TGTGCCAGCAGCCTGCTGGGGACTAGCGGGAGCGAGCAGTACTTC. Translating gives CASSLLGTSGSEQYF. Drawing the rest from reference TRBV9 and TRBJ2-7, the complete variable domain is DSGVTQTPKHLITATGQRVTLRCSPRSGDLSVYWYQQSLDQGLQFLIQYYNGEERAKGNILERFSAQQFPDLHSELNLSSLELGDSALYFCASSLLGTSGSEQYFGPGTRLTVT.

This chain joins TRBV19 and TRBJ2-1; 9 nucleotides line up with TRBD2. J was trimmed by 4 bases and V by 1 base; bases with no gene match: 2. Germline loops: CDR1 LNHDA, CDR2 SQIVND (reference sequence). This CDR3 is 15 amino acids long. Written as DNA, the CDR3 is TGTGCCAGTAGTATAGGGACTAGCGTATACAATGAGCAGTTCTTC. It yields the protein CASSIGTSVYNEQFF.

CDR3 bases: TGTGCCAGCACCAGGGTGGAGGGAGGGCACACTGAAGCTTTCTTT. It yields the protein CASTRVEGGHTEAFF. V usage is TRBV7-8 and J usage is TRBJ1-1, with D possibly TRBD1 on 5 matching bases. The CDR3 spans 15 residues. Germline V gives CDR1 SGHVS, CDR2 FQNEAQ. The ends were cut back, 7 bases at V and 3 bases at J, with 18 bases in the middle.

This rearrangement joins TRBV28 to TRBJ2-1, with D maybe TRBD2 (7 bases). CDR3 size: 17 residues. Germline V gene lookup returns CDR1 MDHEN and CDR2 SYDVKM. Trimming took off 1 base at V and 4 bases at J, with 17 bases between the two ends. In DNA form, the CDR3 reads TGTGCCAGCAGTTTATATCCATCGGGGGGCCGATACAATGAGCAGTTCTTC. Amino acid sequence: CASSLYPSGGRYNEQFF.

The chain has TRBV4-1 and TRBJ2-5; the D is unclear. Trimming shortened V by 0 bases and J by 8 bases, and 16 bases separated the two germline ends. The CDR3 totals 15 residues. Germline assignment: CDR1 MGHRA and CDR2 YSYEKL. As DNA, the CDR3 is TGCGCCAGCAGCCAAGAACTGGGCAGGTCTGGAACCCAGTACTTC. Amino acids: CASSQELGRSGTQYF.

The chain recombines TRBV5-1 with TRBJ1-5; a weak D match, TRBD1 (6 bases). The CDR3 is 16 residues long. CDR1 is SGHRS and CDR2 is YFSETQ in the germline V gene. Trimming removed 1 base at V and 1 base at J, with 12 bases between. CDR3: CASSLWGLESNQPQHF. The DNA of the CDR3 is TGCGCCAGCAGCTTGTGGGGGCTGGAGAGCAATCAGCCCCAGCATTTT.

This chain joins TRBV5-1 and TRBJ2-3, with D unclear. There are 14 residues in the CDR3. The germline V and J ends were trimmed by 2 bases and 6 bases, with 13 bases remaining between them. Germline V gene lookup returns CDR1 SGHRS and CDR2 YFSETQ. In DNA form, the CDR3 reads TGCGCCAGCAGCTTTGTGGTGGTCGGGGATACGCAGTATTTT. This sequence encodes CASSFVVVGDTQYF.

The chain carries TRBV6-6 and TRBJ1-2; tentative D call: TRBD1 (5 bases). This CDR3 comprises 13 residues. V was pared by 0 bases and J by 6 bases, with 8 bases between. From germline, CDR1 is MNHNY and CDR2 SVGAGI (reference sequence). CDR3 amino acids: CASSYSGGDGYTF. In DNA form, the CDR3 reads TGTGCCAGCAGTTACTCCGGGGGGGATGGCTACACCTTC.

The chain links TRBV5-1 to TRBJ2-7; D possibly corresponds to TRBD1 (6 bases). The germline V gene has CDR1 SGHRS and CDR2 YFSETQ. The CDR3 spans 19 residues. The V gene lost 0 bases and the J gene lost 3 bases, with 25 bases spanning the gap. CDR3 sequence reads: CASSLAIQDSYKIDYEQYF. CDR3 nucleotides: TGCGCCAGCAGCTTGGCAATCCAGGACAGCTATAAAATTGACTACGAGCAGTACTTC.

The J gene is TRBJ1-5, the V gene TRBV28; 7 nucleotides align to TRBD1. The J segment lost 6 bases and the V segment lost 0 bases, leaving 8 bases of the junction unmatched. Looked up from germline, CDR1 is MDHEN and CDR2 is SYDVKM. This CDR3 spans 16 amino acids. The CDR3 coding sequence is TGTGCCAGCAGTTTATGGCGACAGGGAGTAGGTCAGCCCCAGCATTTT. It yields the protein CASSLWRQGVGQPQHF.

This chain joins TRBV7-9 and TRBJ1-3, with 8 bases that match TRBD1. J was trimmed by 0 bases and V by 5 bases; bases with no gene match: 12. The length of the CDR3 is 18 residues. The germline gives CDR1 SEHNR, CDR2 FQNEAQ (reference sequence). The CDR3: CASSLHRDRKSSGNTIYF. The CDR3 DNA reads TGTGCCAGCAGCCTCCACCGGGACAGGAAGAGCTCTGGAAACACCATATATTTT.

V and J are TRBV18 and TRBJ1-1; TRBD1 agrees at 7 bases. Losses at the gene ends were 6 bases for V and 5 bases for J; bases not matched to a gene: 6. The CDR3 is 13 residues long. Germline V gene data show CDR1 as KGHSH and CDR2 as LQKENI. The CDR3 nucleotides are TGTGCCAGCTCGGGGGGACAGATTACTGAAGCTTTCTTT. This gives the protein CASSGGQITEAFF. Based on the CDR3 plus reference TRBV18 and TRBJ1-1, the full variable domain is NAGVMQNPRHLVRRRGQEARLRCSPMKGHSHVYWYRQLPEEGLKFMVYLQKENIIDESGMPKERFSAEFPKEGPSILRIQQVVRGDSAAYFCASSGGQITEAFFGQGTRLTVV.

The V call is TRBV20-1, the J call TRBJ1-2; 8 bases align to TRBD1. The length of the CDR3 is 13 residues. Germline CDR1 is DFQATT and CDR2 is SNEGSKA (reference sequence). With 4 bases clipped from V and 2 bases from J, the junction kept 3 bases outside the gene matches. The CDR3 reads CSAIDRGNYGYTF. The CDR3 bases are TGCAGTGCTATTGACAGGGGAAACTATGGCTACACCTTC.

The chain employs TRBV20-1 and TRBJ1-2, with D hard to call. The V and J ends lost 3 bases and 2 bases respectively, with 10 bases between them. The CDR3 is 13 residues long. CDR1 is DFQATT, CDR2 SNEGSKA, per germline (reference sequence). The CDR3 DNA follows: TGCAGTGCTAGTTCCATACAAAACTATGGCTACACCTTC. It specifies CSASSIQNYGYTF.